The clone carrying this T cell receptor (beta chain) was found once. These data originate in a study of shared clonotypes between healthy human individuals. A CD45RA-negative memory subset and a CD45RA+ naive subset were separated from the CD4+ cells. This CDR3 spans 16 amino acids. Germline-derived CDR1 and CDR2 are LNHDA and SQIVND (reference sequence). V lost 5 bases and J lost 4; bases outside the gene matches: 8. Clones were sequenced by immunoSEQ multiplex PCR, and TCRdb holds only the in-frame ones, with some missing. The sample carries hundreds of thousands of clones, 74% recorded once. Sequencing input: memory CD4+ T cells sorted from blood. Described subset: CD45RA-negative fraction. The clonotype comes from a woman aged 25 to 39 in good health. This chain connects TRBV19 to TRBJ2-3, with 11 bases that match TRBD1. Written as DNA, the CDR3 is TGTGCCAGTAGTTCGTCCGGGACAGGGGGTCCAGATACGCAGTATTTT. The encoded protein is CASSSSGTGGPDTQYF.